Listed below are T cell receptor beta chains from one sample, sequenced in a study of cytomegalovirus exposure and HLA in healthy donors. Some clones are missing from TCRdb's copy, which holds only in-frame ones; the method was immunoSEQ multiplex PCR. The sample records about 160,000 clones, roughly 89% being singletons. The sequenced sample consisted of PBMCs. The receptor source for this set is a woman aged 25 to 45 in good health and CMV-seronegative. Both conserved end residues are part of each CDR3. The order of the fields is V gene, J gene, D gene, CDR3 protein, CDR3 DNA. D genes are given only for firm matches.

v_gene: TRBV20-1; j_gene: TRBJ2-7; d_gene: -; CDR3aa: CSARGPGLHYF; CDR3nt: TGCAGTGCTAGAGGCCCGGGACTCCACTACTTC
v_gene: TRBV14; j_gene: TRBJ2-5; d_gene: TRBD2; CDR3aa: CASSPTLAGQETQYF; CDR3nt: TGTGCCAGCTCGCCAACCCTAGCGGGGCAAGAGACCCAGTACTTC
v_gene: TRBV27; j_gene: TRBJ2-3; d_gene: -; CDR3aa: CASSLLSGGSDTQYF; CDR3nt: TGTGCCAGCAGTTTATTGTCCGGGGGATCAGATACGCAGTATTTT
v_gene: TRBV5-5; j_gene: TRBJ1-1; d_gene: -; CDR3aa: CASSPGPRAAEAFF; CDR3nt: TGTGCCAGCAGCCCTGGCCCCAGGGCAGCTGAAGCTTTCTTT
v_gene: TRBV7-2; j_gene: TRBJ2-7; d_gene: -; CDR3aa: CASSLGRGTATYEQYF; CDR3nt: TGTGCCAGCAGCTTAGGCCGCGGGACGGCCACCTACGAGCAGTACTTC
v_gene: TRBV9; j_gene: TRBJ2-3; d_gene: TRBD2; CDR3aa: CASSVRLASSTDTQYF; CDR3nt: TGTGCCAGCAGCGTAAGACTAGCGTCAAGTACAGATACGCAGTATTTT
v_gene: TRBV2; j_gene: TRBJ2-7; d_gene: TRBD1; CDR3aa: CASSDGRGRYEQYF; CDR3nt: TGTGCCAGCAGTGATGGCAGGGGGCGGTACGAGCAGTACTTC
v_gene: TRBV11-2; j_gene: TRBJ2-7; d_gene: -; CDR3aa: CASSFTTDSSYSYEQYF; CDR3nt: TGTGCCAGCAGCTTTACTACTGACTCCTCCTACTCCTACGAGCAGTACTTC
v_gene: TRBV6-4; j_gene: TRBJ1-1; d_gene: -; CDR3aa: CASKFLTEAFF; CDR3nt: TGTGCCAGCAAATTTCTCACTGAAGCTTTCTTT
v_gene: TRBV27; j_gene: TRBJ1-2; d_gene: -; CDR3aa: CASSSLGGPNYGYTF; CDR3nt: TGTGCCAGCAGTTCTCTCGGGGGACCCAACTATGGCTACACCTTC
v_gene: TRBV14; j_gene: TRBJ2-1; d_gene: TRBD2; CDR3aa: CASSSSGVSYNEQFF; CDR3nt: TGTGCCAGCAGCTCCAGCGGGGTCTCCTACAATGAGCAGTTCTTC
v_gene: TRBV27; j_gene: TRBJ1-1; d_gene: -; CDR3aa: CASSHPPGGPWTNTEAFF; CDR3nt: TGTGCCAGCAGCCACCCTCCCGGGGGACCATGGACGAACACTGAAGCTTTCTTT
v_gene: TRBV20-1; j_gene: TRBJ2-5; d_gene: TRBD2; CDR3aa: CSTSGEETQYF; CDR3nt: TGCAGTACTAGCGGGGAAGAGACCCAGTACTTC
v_gene: TRBV19; j_gene: TRBJ1-2; d_gene: TRBD1; CDR3aa: CASSPSDRGLGYTF; CDR3nt: TGTGCCAGTAGTCCGTCGGACAGGGGTCTTGGCTACACCTTC
v_gene: TRBV19; j_gene: TRBJ1-2; d_gene: -; CDR3aa: CATREDYGYTF; CDR3nt: TGTGCCACCCGGGAGGACTATGGCTACACCTTC
v_gene: TRBV14; j_gene: TRBJ2-1; d_gene: TRBD2; CDR3aa: CASSTGLAGVEQFF; CDR3nt: TGTGCCAGCAGCACAGGACTAGCGGGGGTGGAGCAGTTCTTC